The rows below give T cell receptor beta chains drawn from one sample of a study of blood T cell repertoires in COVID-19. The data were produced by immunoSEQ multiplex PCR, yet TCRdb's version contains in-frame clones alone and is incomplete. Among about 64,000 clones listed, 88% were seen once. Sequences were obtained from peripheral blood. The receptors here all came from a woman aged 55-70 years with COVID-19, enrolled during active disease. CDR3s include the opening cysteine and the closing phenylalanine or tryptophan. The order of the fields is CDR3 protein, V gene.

CDR3 protein: CASSPRNRGRTGELFF
V gene: TRBV4-1

CDR3 protein: CASRRGTTVNNEQFF
V gene: TRBV27

CDR3 protein: CASSKQGGTGELFF
V gene: TRBV19

CDR3 protein: CASSAFPGANVLTF
V gene: TRBV5-1

CDR3 protein: CASSTLFTDYGYTF
V gene: TRBV19

CDR3 protein: CASSFTGDGYTF
V gene: TRBV7-9

CDR3 protein: CASSYSIGLQETQYF
V gene: TRBV6-5

CDR3 protein: CASSSAREVTDTQYF
V gene: TRBV28

CDR3 protein: CASSLLIGARTEAFF
V gene: TRBV7-9

CDR3 protein: CAWSARAGFETQYF
V gene: TRBV30

CDR3 protein: CASSQDRGRGYTF
V gene: TRBV12-3/TRBV12-4

CDR3 protein: CASSVVSTATYGYTF
V gene: TRBV9

CDR3 protein: CASSYSSQINSPLHF
V gene: TRBV6-5